This T cell receptor (beta chain) was captured in a study of cytomegalovirus exposure and HLA in healthy donors. Looking at the study overall: The study placed approximately 81% of its approximately 400 genotyped donors in the Caucasian-associated ancestry cluster.

V lost 5 bases, J lost 7 bases, and 10 bases stayed unmatched. This CDR3 region has 15 residues. Germline V CDR1 and CDR2: SGHTA, FQGNSA. A multiplex PCR was run with 60 Vbeta primers and 13 Jbeta primers. The protocol was immunoSEQ multiplex PCR, while the TCRdb copy is restricted to in-frame clones and leaves out a portion. The sample lists over 120,000 clones, 70% to 85% occurring once. The clonotype originates from a woman aged 55-69 years in good health and CMV-seropositive. The chain combines TRBV7-2 with TRBJ2-7, with TRBD2 matching over 11 bases. The sequenced sample consisted of PBMCs. CDR3 in amino acids: CASSPESSGRFEQYF. The DNA of the CDR3 is TGTGCCAGCAGCCCTGAATCTAGCGGGAGGTTTGAGCAGTACTTC.